This passage covers 16 T cell receptor beta chains from one sample sequenced in a study of blood T cell repertoires in COVID-19 (dated by TCRdb to the early 2020s). Libraries came from the immunoSEQ multiplex PCR assay. TCRdb mirrors the immuneACCESS table, restricted to in-frame sequences. Some clones are absent from its copies; in checked studies, under half trace to an unresolved V gene, and the reason for the others is unknown. For this sample there are approximately 240,000 clones; approximately 86% appear just once. In total, the top ten clones hold around 2.8% of the sample. The source material was peripheral blood. These receptors originate from a woman between 25 and 40 years old who had recovered from COVID-19.

V usage is TRBV10-3 and J usage is TRBJ2-7; 9 nucleotides match TRBD1. CDR3 length: 14 amino acids. In germline, CDR1 is ENHRY, CDR2 SYGVKD. Trimming took 4 bases from V and 6 from J; bases not matched to a gene: 7. The CDR3 is CAISGPGQGREQYF. CDR3 nucleotide sequence: TGTGCCATCAGTGGCCCGGGACAGGGTCGCGAGCAGTACTTC.

The gene calls are TRBV7-3 and TRBJ2-4; 7 bases agree with TRBD1. The CDR3 is 13 amino acids. Germline CDR1 SGHTA, CDR2 FQGTGA. V shed 5 bases and J 8 bases; nucleotides not matched to a gene: 6. The CDR3 DNA follows: TGTGCCAGCAGCCCAGGGGGTAGTGACATTCAGTACTTC. It codes for CASSPGGSDIQYF.

The chain is built from TRBV2 and TRBJ2-1, with TRBD1 matching over 12 bases. CDR3 length equals 16 residues. J lost 8 bases, V lost 5 bases, and 10 bases had no gene match. The V gene's germline CDR1 is SNHLY and CDR2 FYNNEI. CDR3 protein: CASSQPGQGAWDEQFF. The DNA for the CDR3 is TGTGCCAGCAGTCAACCGGGACAGGGGGCTTGGGATGAGCAGTTCTTC.

The genes are TRBV7-2 and TRBJ2-1, with TRBD1 matching over 7 bases. The length of the CDR3 is 14 residues. Unmatched junction bases numbered 8, after V lost 4 bases and J lost 8 bases. Germline V gene sequence: CDR1 SGHTA, CDR2 FQGNSA. The CDR3 loop is CASSSLRGLDEQFF. The CDR3 DNA sequence: TGTGCCAGCAGCTCCTTAAGGGGGCTCGATGAGCAGTTCTTC.

The V call is TRBV14, the J call TRBJ1-2; no clear D. The V end was cut by 0 bases, the J end by 5 bases, with 10 bases between. The germline gives CDR1 SGHDN, CDR2 FVKESK. The CDR3 is 14 amino acids. CDR3 sequence: CASSQESRLYGYTF. The CDR3 nucleotides read TGTGCCAGCAGCCAAGAGTCAAGACTGTATGGCTACACCTTC.

Concerning this clone: Distinct nucleotide sequences in the sample also encode this CDR3. The V and J genes are TRBV5-1 and TRBJ2-3; TRBD1 matches at 8 bases. Trimming took 5 bases from V and 1 from J; bases not matched to a gene: 3. Per germline, CDR1 SGHRS and CDR2 YFSETQ. The CDR3 has 14 amino acids. The CDR3 coding sequence is TGCGCCAGCAGACCGGGACAGGGCACAGATACGCAGTATTTT. Protein sequence: CASRPGQGTDTQYF.

Turning to this clone: In the same sample, other DNA sequences code for this CDR3. The chain recombines TRBV19 with TRBJ2-7; D is perhaps TRBD2 (5 bases). CDR3 size: 14 residues. Trimming took 1 base from V and 3 from J, leaving 10 bases between them. Germline assignment: CDR1 LNHDA and CDR2 SQIVND (reference sequence). CDR3 in DNA: TGTGCCAGTAGTATAGGTCCGGGAATCTACGAGCAGTACTTC. Its translation: CASSIGPGIYEQYF.

The chain couples TRBV5-1 to TRBJ2-1; 10 nucleotides match TRBD2. From germline, CDR1 is SGHRS and CDR2 YFSETQ. Trimming took 1 base from V and 5 from J; bases not matched to a gene: 3. There are 15 residues in the CDR3. CDR3 DNA sequence: TGCGCCAGCAGCTTGAGGGGGACTAGCGACAATGAGCAGTTCTTC. Its protein product is CASSLRGTSDNEQFF.

The chain joins TRBV11-2 to TRBJ2-7; TRBD2 is a possible D gene (5 bases). Trimming took off 6 bases at V and 3 bases at J, with 18 bases between the two ends. The CDR3 contains 15 residues. Germline CDR1 SGHAT, CDR2 FQNNGV. Here the CDR3 DNA reads TGTGCCAGCAGAACAATCCGGGATAAGGGCTACGAGCAGTACTTC. This sequence encodes CASRTIRDKGYEQYF.

The chain combines TRBV5-6 with TRBJ1-2, with 10 bases matching TRBD1. The germline gives CDR1 SGHDT, CDR2 YYEEEE. The CDR3 covers 15 residues. The junction had 6 bases not matched to a gene; V was cut back by 3 bases and J by 4 bases. Here the CDR3 DNA reads TGTGCCAGCAGCTCGGGGACAGGGGTTGGCTATGGCTACACCTTC. This gives the protein CASSSGTGVGYGYTF. The complete variable domain, with remaining parts taken from reference TRBV5-6 and TRBJ1-2, reads DAGVTQSPTHLIKTRGQQVTLRCSPKSGHDTVSWYQQALGQGPQFIFQYYEEEERQRGNFPDRFSGHQFPNYSSELNVNALLLGDSALYLCASSSGTGVGYGYTFGSGTRLTVV.

V usage is TRBV5-1 and J usage is TRBJ2-1, with TRBD1 matching over 12 bases. The CDR3 runs to 16 residues. Germline assignment: CDR1 SGHRS and CDR2 YFSETQ. Trimming at V came to 2 bases and at J to 6 bases, leaving 6 bases not matched to a gene. The CDR3 nucleotides read TGCGCCAGCAGCTTAAGGGACAGGGGGCGGGGCAATGAGCAGTTCTTC. This encodes CASSLRDRGRGNEQFF. Full variable domain (missing parts from reference TRBV5-1 and TRBJ2-1): KAGVTQTPRYLIKTRGQQVTLSCSPISGHRSVSWYQQTPGQGLQFLFEYFSETQRNKGNFPGRFSGRQFSNSRSEMNVSTLELGDSALYLCASSLRDRGRGNEQFFGPGTRLTVL.

CDR3 residues: CASSFGLASGANVLTF. The CDR3 nucleotides read TGTGCCAGCAGCTTCGGACTAGCGTCTGGGGCCAACGTCCTGACTTTC. This chain joins TRBV7-9 and TRBJ2-6; the match to TRBD2 covers 9 bases. J was trimmed by 1 base and V by 3 bases; bases with no gene match: 1. The CDR3 is made up of 16 amino acids. Germline V lookup: CDR1 SEHNR, CDR2 FQNEAQ (reference sequence).

A single count supports this clone. CDR3 DNA sequence: TGTGCCAGCAGCGTTTCTAGCGGGGTCCCTTCCGGGGAGCTGTTTTTT. Translating it yields CASSVSSGVPSGELFF. The chain carries TRBV9 and TRBJ2-2, with 9 bases matching TRBD2. Germline CDR1 reads SGDLS; CDR2 reads YYNGEE. The CDR3 contains 16 residues. V dropped 2 bases and J dropped 6; count of bases not matched to a gene: 8.

The chain joins TRBV18 to TRBJ2-7, with 8 bases matching TRBD1. The germline CDR1 and CDR2 sequences are KGHSH and LQKENI. V dropped 8 bases and J dropped 3; count of bases not matched to a gene: 6. This CDR3 is built from 13 residues. The CDR3 is CASRPTGGYEQYF. CDR3 nucleotides: TGTGCCAGCAGACCAACAGGGGGCTACGAGCAGTACTTC.

The chain is built from TRBV9 and TRBJ1-2; 8 bases are a match to TRBD1. V shed 0 bases and J 4 bases; nucleotides not matched to a gene: 14. The CDR3 extends over 18 amino acids. Germline loops: CDR1 SGDLS, CDR2 YYNGEE. The CDR3 DNA follows: TGTGCCAGCAGCGTAGACCACGGTGACAGGGGTGCCGTCTATGGCTACACCTTC. Its translation: CASSVDHGDRGAVYGYTF.

The V call is TRBV5-5, the J call TRBJ2-5, with no clear D. The CDR3 is 15 residues long. Germline CDR1 is SGHKS and CDR2 is YYEKEE (reference sequence). The ends were cut back, 0 bases at V and 5 bases at J, with 14 bases in the middle. This CDR3 is CASSLEIGDGETQYF. CDR3 sequence (DNA): TGTGCCAGCAGCTTGGAAATCGGAGACGGGGAGACCCAGTACTTC.